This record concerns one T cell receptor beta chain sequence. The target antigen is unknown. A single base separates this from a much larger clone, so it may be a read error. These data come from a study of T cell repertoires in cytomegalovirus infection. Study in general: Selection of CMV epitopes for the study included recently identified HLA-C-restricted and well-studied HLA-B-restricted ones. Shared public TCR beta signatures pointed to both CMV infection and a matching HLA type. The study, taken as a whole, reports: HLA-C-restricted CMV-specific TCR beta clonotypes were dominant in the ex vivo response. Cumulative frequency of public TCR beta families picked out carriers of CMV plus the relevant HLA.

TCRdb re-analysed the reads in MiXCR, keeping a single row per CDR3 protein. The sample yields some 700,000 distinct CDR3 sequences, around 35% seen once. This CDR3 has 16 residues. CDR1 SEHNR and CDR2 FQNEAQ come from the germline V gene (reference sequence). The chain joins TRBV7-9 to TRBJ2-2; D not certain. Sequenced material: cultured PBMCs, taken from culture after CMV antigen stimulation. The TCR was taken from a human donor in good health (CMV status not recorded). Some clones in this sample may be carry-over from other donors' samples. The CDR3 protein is CACSLARLMNTGELFF. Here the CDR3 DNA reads TGTGCCTGCAGCTTAGCACGGCTGATGAACACCGGGGAGCTGTTTTTT.